This T cell receptor beta chain was found in a study of cytomegalovirus exposure and HLA in healthy donors. Overall study results and limits: The dataset shows that most TCR sequences were rare, while some public TCRs occurred in many donors. Testing in vitro showed a few CMV-associated chains specific for CMV antigens.

V lost 7 bases to trimming and J lost 0 bases, with 7 bases between them. The germline gives CDR1 SNHLY, CDR2 FYNNEI. This CDR3 spans 13 amino acids. Profiled with immunoSEQ multiplex PCR; TCRdb holds only in-frame clones, not every one. Of 120,000 or so clones in the sample, approximately 90% were seen once. In regard to this clone: Its antigen is not identified.

The specimen sequenced was PBMCs. The clonotype was recovered from a woman aged 25 to 39 in good health and CMV-seropositive. V gene TRBV2 combines with J gene TRBJ1-5; D remains unclear. The CDR3 region is CASNVYSNQPQHF. For the CDR3, the DNA is TGTGCCAGCAACGTCTATAGCAATCAGCCCCAGCATTTT.